Only one count was recorded for the clone carrying this T cell receptor (beta chain). No antigen is known for it. PCR amplification relied on 60 Vbeta primers (plus 13 Jbeta primers). Clones were sequenced by immunoSEQ multiplex PCR, and TCRdb holds only the in-frame ones, with some missing. The table includes about 140,000 clones, roughly 74% detected once. This entry is derived from a study of cytomegalovirus exposure and HLA in healthy donors. At the level of the study: Out of 150 million to 200 million T cells, an earlier analysis found more than 95 million unique TCR beta sequences in total. Overall study findings and caveats: Researchers catalogued about 160 TCR beta chains as cytomegalovirus-associated. Associated with HLA alleles at 0.05 false discovery rate in a later analysis were 16,951 TCR beta sequences.

This sequence was found in a man aged 18 to 29 in good health and CMV-seropositive. The sequenced material came from PBMCs.

The CDR3 DNA reads TGTGCCAGCAGCCAAGAGGCATCTAACACTGAAGCTTTCTTT. Translated, it gives CASSQEASNTEAFF. The J gene is TRBJ1-1, the V gene TRBV4-2; D not certain. CDR3 length: 14 amino acids. Germline V lookup: CDR1 LGHNA, CDR2 YNFKEQ. V was trimmed by 0 bases and J by 2 bases, leaving 7 bases between them.